The 32 T cell receptor beta chains below all came from one sample that was sequenced in a study of T cell responses to AZD1222 COVID-19 vaccine. The protocol was immunoSEQ multiplex PCR, while the TCRdb copy is restricted to in-frame clones and leaves out a portion. The sample carries fewer than 150,000 clones, 88% recorded once. The sequenced sample was peripheral blood, obtained 28 days after the second AZD1222 dose. The receptors were sampled from an adult who received the AZD1222 COVID-19 vaccine.

The J gene is TRBJ2-7, the V gene TRBV7-9; 7 bases are shared with TRBD1. Germline loops: CDR1 SEHNR, CDR2 FQNEAQ (reference sequence). V was pared by 3 bases and J by 1 base, with 3 bases of the junction left unmatched. This CDR3 comprises 14 residues. This CDR3 reads CASSFRTGSYEQYF. The CDR3 nucleotides are TGTGCCAGCAGCTTCAGGACAGGTTCCTACGAGCAGTACTTC.

The rearrangement links TRBV7-9 to TRBJ1-1; D is unresolved. The CDR3 is 15 residues long. The V gene's germline CDR1 is SEHNR and CDR2 FQNEAQ (reference sequence). V lost 5 bases, J lost 1 base, and 14 bases lay in between. CDR3 loop: CASSAWTGTNTEAFF. The CDR3 bases are TGTGCCAGCAGCGCTTGGACGGGAACGAACACTGAAGCTTTCTTT.

The rearrangement links TRBV11-2 to TRBJ1-3, with TRBD1 matching 9 bases. This CDR3 has 15 amino acids. The V gene end was trimmed by 1 base and the J gene end by 2 bases; junction bases not matched to a gene: 0. Germline V gives CDR1 SGHAT, CDR2 FQNNGV. This chain's CDR3 is CASSLGQGAGNTIYF. The CDR3 bases are TGTGCCAGCAGCTTAGGACAGGGGGCTGGAAACACCATATATTTT.

V gene TRBV10-3 combines with J gene TRBJ1-5; no definite D call. The CDR3 length is 15 residues. The germline CDR1 and CDR2 sequences are ENHRY and SYGVKD. Between the trimmed V and J ends, which lost 0 bases and 4 bases, there was a span of 10 bases. CDR3 coding DNA: TGTGCCATCAGTGAGTCTGAGGAAGAGAATCAGCCCCAGCATTTT. Translating gives CAISESEEENQPQHF.

The chain recombines TRBV6-5 with TRBJ1-2; D ambiguous. This CDR3 has 15 amino acids. Per the germline V gene, CDR1 is MNHEY and CDR2 is SVGAGI. V gave up 7 bases and J gave up 2 bases, with 17 bases separating them. The CDR3 reads CASTTSGRLNYGYTF. CDR3 nucleotides: TGTGCCAGCACCACCAGCGGGAGGTTGAACTATGGCTACACCTTC.

The chain combines TRBV5-6 with TRBJ1-2; maybe TRBD1 (6 bases). This CDR3 is 12 amino acids long. V gave up 6 bases and J gave up 2 bases, with 8 bases separating them. Germline loops: CDR1 SGHDT, CDR2 YYEEEE. CDR3 in amino acids: CASNRENYGYTF. DNA for the CDR3: TGTGCCAGCAACAGGGAAAACTATGGCTACACCTTC.

The chain has TRBV12-5 and TRBJ1-5; unclear D gene. The CDR3 runs to 13 residues. V was cut by 5 bases and J by 0 bases, with 5 bases left in between. CDR1 and CDR2 (germline): LGHNT, FRNRAP. CDR3 bases: TGTGCTAGTGGTCGAGATAGCAATCAGCCCCAGCATTTT. Residues: CASGRDSNQPQHF.

The rearrangement links TRBV2 to TRBJ2-3; D is possibly TRBD2 (7 bases). Germline CDR1 reads SNHLY; CDR2 reads FYNNEI. The ends were cut back, 6 bases at V and 3 bases at J, with 13 bases in the middle. The CDR3 runs to 14 residues. This chain's CDR3 is CASRTGRGTDTQYF. For the CDR3, the DNA is TGTGCCAGCAGAACAGGGAGGGGGACAGATACGCAGTATTTT.

The chain has TRBV19 and TRBJ1-5; possible D gene TRBD1, 6 bases. Trimming stripped 3 bases from V and 6 bases from J, with 15 bases between. Germline assignment: CDR1 LNHDA and CDR2 SQIVND (reference sequence). The CDR3 sequence is 15 residues long. DNA of the CDR3: TGTGCCAGTAGTATCTCGGCAGGGGTCTTTCAGCCCCAGCATTTT. Its protein is CASSISAGVFQPQHF.

V gene TRBV10-3 combines with J gene TRBJ1-4, with 7 nucleotides matching TRBD1. Trimming at V came to 4 bases and at J to 0 bases, leaving 5 bases not matched to a gene. The CDR3 has 16 amino acids. Germline CDR1 is ENHRY and CDR2 is SYGVKD. CDR3 DNA sequence: TGTGCCATCAGTGGTGGACAGGCCGCAACTAATGAAAAACTGTTTTTT. Protein product: CAISGGQAATNEKLFF.

V and J are TRBV19 and TRBJ1-1; no reliable D call. Germline V lookup: CDR1 LNHDA, CDR2 SQIVND (reference sequence). Trimming pared 5 bases from V and 0 bases from J, leaving 13 bases between. CDR3 length equals 15 residues. CDR3 residues: CASSAGPVMNTEAFF. CDR3 in DNA: TGTGCCAGTAGTGCTGGACCCGTTATGAACACTGAAGCTTTCTTT.

This clone was observed a single time. This chain links TRBV13 with TRBJ2-1; D remains ambiguous. The CDR3 has 13 amino acids. V dropped 0 bases and J dropped 7 bases, with 7 bases sitting between them. In germline, CDR1 is PRHDT, CDR2 FYEKMQ (reference sequence). The CDR3 DNA reads TGTGCCAGCAGCTTAGGTCGTGTAAATGAGCAGTTCTTC. Encoded protein: CASSLGRVNEQFF.

The chain joins TRBV10-3 to TRBJ2-1, with 8 bases fitting TRBD1. The CDR3 extends over 14 amino acids. V gave up 5 bases and J gave up 7 bases; unmatched junction bases: 7. Germline V gives CDR1 ENHRY, CDR2 SYGVKD. Here the CDR3 reads CAISSVDRENEQFF. DNA of the CDR3: TGTGCCATCAGTTCTGTGGACAGGGAAAATGAGCAGTTCTTC.

To note about this clone: One junction end disagrees with the germline gene, perhaps due to a read error. The chain couples TRBV19 to TRBJ2-2, with D unclear. The CDR3 has 15 amino acids. Germline-derived CDR1 and CDR2 are LNHDA and SQIVND (reference sequence). The CDR3 sequence: CASSLEAQKIGELFF. Written as DNA, the CDR3 is TGTGCCAGTAGTTTAGAGGCGCAAAAAATCGGGGAGCTGTTTTTT.

This chain uses TRBV5-5 with TRBJ1-5; D is possibly TRBD1 (6 bases). The CDR3 length is 15 residues. CDR1 and CDR2 (germline): SGHKS, YYEKEE (reference sequence). V was shortened by 4 bases and J by 5 bases, with 16 bases between the two germline ends. CDR3 amino acids: CASSRGQLGDQPQHF. DNA for the CDR3: TGTGCCAGCAGCAGAGGACAGTTGGGAGATCAGCCCCAGCATTTT.

A few counts support this clone. The CDR3 protein is CASRSGPNTGELFF. CDR3 in DNA: TGTGCCAGCAGGTCTGGGCCGAACACCGGGGAGCTGTTTTTT. The V and J genes are TRBV2 and TRBJ2-2; no clear D gene. Germline V gene sequence: CDR1 SNHLY, CDR2 FYNNEI. The V and J ends lost 6 bases and 0 bases respectively, with 8 bases between them. There are 14 residues in the CDR3.

This chain links TRBV12-3 or TRBV12-4 with TRBJ2-2, with TRBD1 matching 8 bases. V gave up 6 bases and J gave up 6 bases; unmatched junction bases: 3. There are 13 residues in the CDR3. The DNA of the CDR3 is TGTGCCAGCAGCTTACAGGGGGCCGGGGAGCTGTTTTTT. This translates into CASSLQGAGELFF.

This clone appeared once. This sample includes further DNA sequences coding for the same CDR3. This chain uses TRBV3-1 (or the pseudogene TRBV3-2) with TRBJ1-4, with 9 bases matching TRBD1. Germline V gene lookup returns CDR1 LGHDT and CDR2 YNNKEL (reference sequence). Unmatched junction bases numbered 5, after V lost 4 bases and J lost 8 bases. The CDR3 sequence is 14 residues long. The CDR3: CASSLGQGGEKLFF. The DNA for the CDR3 is TGTGCCAGCAGCCTGGGACAGGGAGGCGAAAAACTGTTTTTT.

This clone was observed a handful of times. The J gene is TRBJ1-6, the V gene TRBV18; a possible D gene is TRBD1 (5 bases). Germline values: CDR1 KGHSH, CDR2 LQKENI. The CDR3 contains 13 residues. V was shortened by 10 bases and J by 6 bases, with 13 bases between the two germline ends. Here the CDR3 DNA reads TGTGCCACCAGGGAACACATTAATTCACCCCTCCACTTT. Its protein is CATREHINSPLHF.

This clone was counted between two and nine times. The genes are TRBV3-1 (or the pseudogene TRBV3-2) and TRBJ2-7; D gene ambiguous. CDR1 and CDR2 (germline): LGHDT, YNNKEL (reference sequence). Trimming took off 1 base at V and 6 bases at J, with 4 bases between the two ends. This CDR3 region has 11 residues. The CDR3 DNA reads as TGTGCCAGCAGCCAAGGGTTCGAGCAGTACTTC. This encodes CASSQGFEQYF.

The chain has TRBV7-9 and TRBJ2-1, with 8 bases that match TRBD2. The CDR3 has 16 residues. CDR1 and CDR2 (germline): SEHNR, FQNEAQ (reference sequence). The V segment lost 2 bases and the J segment 2 bases; nucleotides outside the gene matches: 5. The CDR3 region is CASSLSLAGTYNEQFF. CDR3 coding DNA: TGTGCCAGCAGCTTATCGCTAGCGGGTACCTACAATGAGCAGTTCTTC. Together with reference TRBV7-9 and TRBJ2-1, the CDR3 gives the full variable domain: DTGVSQNPRHKITKRGQNVTFRCDPISEHNRLYWYRQTLGQGPEFLTYFQNEAQLEKSRLLSDRFSAERPKGSFSTLEIQRTEQGDSAMYLCASSLSLAGTYNEQFFGPGTRLTVL.

This clone has only one observation. The chain is built from TRBV2 and TRBJ1-5; D is ambiguous. Per the germline V gene, CDR1 is SNHLY and CDR2 is FYNNEI. This CDR3 is 15 amino acids long. V was clipped by 5 bases and J by 6 bases, with 17 bases between them. This chain's CDR3 is CASSRPGPPGQPQHF. CDR3 nucleotide sequence: TGTGCCAGCAGTCGTCCGGGTCCCCCGGGTCAGCCCCAGCATTTT.

This chain connects TRBV19 to TRBJ1-2; 9 positions agree with TRBD1. The V and J ends lost 0 bases and 3 bases, in that order; junction bases with no gene match: 5. There are 16 residues in the CDR3. Germline lookup yields CDR1 LNHDA and CDR2 SQIVND (reference sequence). The CDR3: CASSIEPGQGHYGYTF. CDR3 coding DNA: TGTGCCAGTAGTATAGAACCGGGACAGGGACACTATGGCTACACCTTC.

This clone showed up just a few times. The V gene is TRBV19, the J gene TRBJ1-5; tentatively, D is TRBD1 (5 bases). CDR3 length: 15 residues. V dropped 3 bases and J dropped 0 bases, with 9 bases sitting between them. The V gene's germline CDR1 is LNHDA and CDR2 SQIVND (reference sequence). The CDR3 nucleotides read TGTGCCAGTAGTATGTGGACAACTAGCAATCAGCCCCAGCATTTT. As protein: CASSMWTTSNQPQHF.

J is TRBJ2-1 and V is TRBV6-5; tentative D call: TRBD2 (6 bases). Per germline, CDR1 MNHEY and CDR2 SVGAGI. CDR3 length: 14 residues. V dropped 7 bases and J dropped 10 bases, with 20 bases sitting between them. CDR3 residues: CASTTDSGLGEQFF. CDR3 in DNA: TGTGCCAGCACCACGGATAGCGGCCTGGGGGAGCAGTTCTTC.

This clone has just one count. The rearrangement links TRBV5-6 to TRBJ2-3; D gene uncertain. Germline loops: CDR1 SGHDT, CDR2 YYEEEE. With 4 bases removed from V and 6 bases from J, the gap between germline ends came to 15 bases. CDR3 length: 14 residues. The CDR3 coding sequence is TGTGCCAGCAGCCGGCCGGGCCCCTTGGATACGCAGTATTTT. It codes for CASSRPGPLDTQYF.

This clone was counted a few times. The chain carries TRBV5-1 and TRBJ1-1, with D tentatively TRBD1 (5 bases). The CDR3 loop spans 14 amino acids. The germline V and J ends were trimmed by 0 bases and 2 bases, with 8 bases remaining between them. The V gene's germline CDR1 is SGHRS and CDR2 YFSETQ. CDR3 sequence: CASSLERGNTEAFF. CDR3 DNA: TGCGCCAGCAGCTTGGAAAGGGGAAACACTGAAGCTTTCTTT.

This clone was recorded only once. This chain uses TRBV5-1 with TRBJ2-1; 7 bases line up with TRBD2. This CDR3 spans 17 amino acids. Germline V gene sequence: CDR1 SGHRS, CDR2 YFSETQ. V shed 0 bases, J shed 0 bases, and the junction held 6 bases outside the gene matches. The CDR3 loop reads CASSLVASGSSYNEQFF. The CDR3 DNA sequence: TGCGCCAGCAGCTTGGTCGCTAGCGGTAGCTCCTACAATGAGCAGTTCTTC.

The gene calls are TRBV24-1 and TRBJ1-1; a possible D gene is TRBD1 (5 bases). Trimming cost V 12 bases and J 6 bases, with 16 bases left between them. This CDR3 is built from 12 residues. Germline-derived CDR1 and CDR2 are KGHDR and SFDVKD. Here the CDR3 reads CASLRGVAEAFF. DNA for the CDR3: TGTGCCTCCCTCAGAGGGGTCGCTGAAGCTTTCTTT.

J is TRBJ1-4 and V is TRBV19; tentatively, D is TRBD1 (5 bases). The V gene's germline CDR1 is LNHDA and CDR2 SQIVND (reference sequence). The ends were cut back, 6 bases at V and 3 bases at J, with 8 bases in the middle. The CDR3 extends over 13 amino acids. Here the CDR3 reads CASRGASNEKLFF. CDR3 in DNA: TGTGCCAGTAGAGGGGCCTCTAATGAAAAACTGTTTTTT.

The J gene is TRBJ1-2, the V gene TRBV12-3 or TRBV12-4; D is uncertain. The CDR3 loop spans 12 amino acids. V lost 5 bases to trimming and J lost 4 bases, with 8 bases between them. In nucleotides, the CDR3 is TGTGCCAGCAGTCCGGGTTTCTATGGCTACACCTTC. It is translated as CASSPGFYGYTF.

The J gene is TRBJ1-1, the V gene TRBV29-1; no clear D gene. Trimming cost V 6 bases and J 5 bases, with 16 bases left between them. CDR3 size: 13 residues. The germline gives CDR1 SQVTM, CDR2 ANQGSEA. The CDR3 bases are TGCAGCGTAGGCAAGATGCGGGAGACTGAAGCTTTCTTT. It specifies CSVGKMRETEAFF.